The clone carrying this T cell receptor (beta chain) occurred a few times. The data stem from a study of T-cell reconstitution after alpha-beta-depleted transplantation in children. The CDR3 runs to 13 residues. From germline, CDR1 is SSHAT and CDR2 FNYEAQ (reference sequence). Trimming pared 5 bases from V and 0 bases from J, leaving 7 bases between. Unique molecular identifiers featured in how the TCRbeta library was prepared. A single record per CDR3 protein comes from TCRdb applying MiXCR to the PCR reads. The sample includes a few hundred thousand distinct CDR3 sequences, 27% of them seen just once.

Sequenced material: PBMCs, taken before TCRalphabeta/CD19-depleted stem cell transplant. The clonotype was recovered from a boy under two years old with Wiskott-Aldrich syndrome, due to receive a stem cell transplant. V is TRBV7-7 and J is TRBJ1-1, with D unresolved. CDR3 sequence reads: CASSQDVNTEAFF. DNA of the CDR3: TGTGCCAGCAGCCAGGACGTGAACACTGAAGCTTTCTTT.